Presented here are 5 T cell receptor beta chains from one specimen sequenced in a study of shared clonotypes between healthy human individuals. Selected positively for CCR7 and CD45RO-negative, naive CD8 cells excluded terminally differentiated effector memory CD45RA+ cells. Generated by immunoSEQ multiplex PCR, the TCRdb table keeps only in-frame clones and is missing some. The sample records about 2.1 million clones, roughly 91% being singletons. Sequenced material: naive CD8+ T cells from PBMCs. Source of these receptors: a man aged 18 to 29 in good health. Some clones in this sample may be carry-over from other donors' samples.

CDR3 sequence (DNA): TGTGCCAGCAGTACACTCTGGGGGAACACCATATATTTT. Its protein product is CASSTLWGNTIYF. The chain has TRBV28 and TRBJ1-3; weak D call: TRBD1 (5 bases). The V gene lost 5 bases and the J gene lost 7 bases, with 12 bases spanning the gap. The CDR3 sequence is 13 residues long. Germline CDR1 reads MDHEN; CDR2 reads SYDVKM.

The chain uses TRBV11-3 and TRBJ2-1, with D perhaps TRBD2 (5 bases). The CDR3 has 15 amino acids. CDR1 is SGHNT and CDR2 is YENEEA in the germline V gene. Trimming took off 0 bases at V and 2 bases at J, with 8 bases between the two ends. The CDR3 DNA is TGTGCCAGCAGCTTAGACGGGATTACCTACAATGAGCAGTTCTTC. This encodes CASSLDGITYNEQFF.

The gene calls are TRBV11-2 and TRBJ2-5; the D gene is possibly TRBD1 (6 bases). Germline CDR1 and CDR2: SGHAT and FQNNGV. The CDR3 has 15 amino acids. Trimming cost V 3 bases and J 5 bases, with 16 bases left between them. The CDR3 coding sequence is TGTGCCAGCAGCTTTCGGACACAGGGCCGGGAGACCCAGTACTTC. This translates into CASSFRTQGRETQYF.

Notes on this clone: Other nucleotide sequences from this sample produce the same CDR3. The chain is built from TRBV27 and TRBJ2-7; D gene uncertain. This CDR3 region has 12 residues. Per the germline V gene, CDR1 is MNHEY and CDR2 is SMNVEV (reference sequence). The V end lost 3 bases, the J end lost 4 bases, and 7 bases lay between the germline ends. CDR3: CASSLWGYEQYF. The CDR3 DNA sequence: TGTGCCAGCAGTTTGTGGGGTTACGAGCAGTACTTC.

A remark on this clone: This same CDR3 is encoded by further DNA sequences in the sample. The V and J genes are TRBV2 and TRBJ2-7; 7 bases map to TRBD2. After removal of 8 bases from V and 0 bases from J, the junction contained 1 base not matched to a gene. Germline CDR1 and CDR2: SNHLY and FYNNEI. The CDR3 sequence is 12 residues long. The CDR3 is CASGGDSYEQYF. In DNA form, the CDR3 reads TGTGCCAGCGGGGGGGACTCCTACGAGCAGTACTTC.